The next 3 T cell receptor beta chains were all read from a single sample in a study of blood T cell repertoires in COVID-19. TCRdb's copy holds only in-frame clones and misses some; the assay was immunoSEQ multiplex PCR. This table has about 200,000 clones, roughly 90% appearing once. Source material: peripheral blood. These receptors came from a man aged 18 to 30 with active or convalescent COVID-19.

This chain links TRBV11-1 with TRBJ2-7; a possible D gene is TRBD1 (6 bases). The CDR3 extends over 16 amino acids. V was pared by 5 bases and J by 3 bases, with 20 bases between. Looked up from germline, CDR1 is SGHAT and CDR2 is FQDESV (reference sequence). CDR3 DNA: TGTGCCAGCAGCCCGTTGAGTGGGGGACACTACTACGAGCAGTACTTC. It yields the protein CASSPLSGGHYYEQYF.

The chain combines TRBV5-1 with TRBJ1-5, with a weak D call TRBD1 (5 bases). Germline V lookup: CDR1 SGHRS, CDR2 YFSETQ. Deletions cut 0 bases from V and 5 bases from J, with 9 bases between. The CDR3 contains 14 residues. The CDR3 region has the DNA TGCGCCAGCAGCTTGGACGGCAGGGATCAGCCCCAGCATTTT. This encodes CASSLDGRDQPQHF. The full variable domain, completed using reference TRBV5-1 and TRBJ1-5, is KAGVTQTPRYLIKTRGQQVTLSCSPISGHRSVSWYQQTPGQGLQFLFEYFSETQRNKGNFPGRFSGRQFSNSRSEMNVSTLELGDSALYLCASSLDGRDQPQHFGDGTRLSIL.

Turning to this clone: The same CDR3 is also encoded by other DNA sequences in this sample. This chain joins TRBV5-1 and TRBJ1-6; TRBD1 might be the D (6 bases). The CDR3 covers 14 residues. V was trimmed by 2 bases and J by 5 bases, leaving 8 bases between them. CDR1 and CDR2 (germline): SGHRS, YFSETQ. For the CDR3, the DNA is TGCGCCAGCAGCTTAGGACAGAATAATTCACCCCTCCACTTT. The encoded protein is CASSLGQNNSPLHF.